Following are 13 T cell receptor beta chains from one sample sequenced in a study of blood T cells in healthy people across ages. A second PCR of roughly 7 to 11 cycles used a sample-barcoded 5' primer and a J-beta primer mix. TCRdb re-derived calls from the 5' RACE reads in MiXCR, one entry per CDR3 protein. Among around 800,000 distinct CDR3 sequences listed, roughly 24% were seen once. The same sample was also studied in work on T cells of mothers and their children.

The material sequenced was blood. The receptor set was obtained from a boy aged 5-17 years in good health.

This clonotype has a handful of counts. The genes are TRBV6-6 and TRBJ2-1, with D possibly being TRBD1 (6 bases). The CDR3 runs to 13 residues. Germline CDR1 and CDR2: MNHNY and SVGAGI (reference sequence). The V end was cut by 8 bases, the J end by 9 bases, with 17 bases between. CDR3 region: CASSKQGKGEQFF. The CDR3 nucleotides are TGTGCCAGCTCGAAGCAGGGGAAGGGTGAGCAGTTCTTC.

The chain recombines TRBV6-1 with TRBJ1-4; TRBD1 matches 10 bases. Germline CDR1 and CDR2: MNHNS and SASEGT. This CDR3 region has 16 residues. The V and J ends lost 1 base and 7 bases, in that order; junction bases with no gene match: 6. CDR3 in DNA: TGTGCCAGCAGTGAAGTAGCGGGACAGGGGCGTGAAAAACTGTTTTTT. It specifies CASSEVAGQGREKLFF.

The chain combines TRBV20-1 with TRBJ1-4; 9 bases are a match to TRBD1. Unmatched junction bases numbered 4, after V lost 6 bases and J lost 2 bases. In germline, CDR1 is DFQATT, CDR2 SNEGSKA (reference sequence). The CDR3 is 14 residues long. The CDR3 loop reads CSALDRGTNEKLFF. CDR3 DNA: TGCAGTGCCCTGGACAGGGGTACTAATGAAAAACTGTTTTTT.

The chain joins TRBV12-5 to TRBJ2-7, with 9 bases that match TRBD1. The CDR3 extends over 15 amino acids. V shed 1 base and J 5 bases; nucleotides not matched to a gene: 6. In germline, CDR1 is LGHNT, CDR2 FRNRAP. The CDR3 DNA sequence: TGTGCTAGTGGTTTGGCGGGACAGGGACTCCACGAGCAGTACTTC. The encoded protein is CASGLAGQGLHEQYF.

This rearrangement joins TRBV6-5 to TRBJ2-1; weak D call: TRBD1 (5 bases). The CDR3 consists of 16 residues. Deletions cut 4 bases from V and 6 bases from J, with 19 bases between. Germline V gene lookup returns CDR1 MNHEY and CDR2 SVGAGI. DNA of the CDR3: TGTGCCAGCAGTTTGTTTCAGGGAAGATTCGGCAATGAGCAGTTCTTC. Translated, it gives CASSLFQGRFGNEQFF.

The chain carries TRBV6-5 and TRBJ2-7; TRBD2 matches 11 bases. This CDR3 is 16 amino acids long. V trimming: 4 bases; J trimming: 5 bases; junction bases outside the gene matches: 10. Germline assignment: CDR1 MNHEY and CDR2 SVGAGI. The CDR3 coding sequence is TGTGCCAGCAGTTCCCTCGGACTAGCGGGCAGTGACGAGCAGTACTTC. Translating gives CASSSLGLAGSDEQYF.

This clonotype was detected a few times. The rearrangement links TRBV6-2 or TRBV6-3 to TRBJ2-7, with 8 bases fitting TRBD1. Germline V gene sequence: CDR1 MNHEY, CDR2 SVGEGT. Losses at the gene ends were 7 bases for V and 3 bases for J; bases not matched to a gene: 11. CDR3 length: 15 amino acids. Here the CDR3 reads CASKGTDRVVYEQYF. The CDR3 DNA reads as TGTGCCAGCAAAGGGACGGACAGGGTCGTCTACGAGCAGTACTTC.

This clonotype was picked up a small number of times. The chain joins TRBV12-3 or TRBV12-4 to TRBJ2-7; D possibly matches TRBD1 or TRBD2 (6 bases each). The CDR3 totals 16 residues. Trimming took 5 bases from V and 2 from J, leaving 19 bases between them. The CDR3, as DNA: TGTGCCAGCAGTCCCTTCGGGGGCTTACCCACCTACGAGCAGTACTTC. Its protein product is CASSPFGGLPTYEQYF.

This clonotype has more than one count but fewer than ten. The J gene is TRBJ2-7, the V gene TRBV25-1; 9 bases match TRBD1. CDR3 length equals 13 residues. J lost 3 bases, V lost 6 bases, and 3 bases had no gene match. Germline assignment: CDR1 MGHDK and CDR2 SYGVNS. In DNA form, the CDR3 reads TGTGCCAGCAGGTCGACAGGGGGCTACGAGCAGTACTTC. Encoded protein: CASRSTGGYEQYF.

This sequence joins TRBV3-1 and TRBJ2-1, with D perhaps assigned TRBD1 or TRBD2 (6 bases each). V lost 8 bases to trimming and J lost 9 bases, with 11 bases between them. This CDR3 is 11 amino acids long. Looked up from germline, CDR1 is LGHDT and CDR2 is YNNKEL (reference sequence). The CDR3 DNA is TGTGCCAGCGTAAAGGGGGGTGAGCAGTTCTTC. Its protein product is CASVKGGEQFF.

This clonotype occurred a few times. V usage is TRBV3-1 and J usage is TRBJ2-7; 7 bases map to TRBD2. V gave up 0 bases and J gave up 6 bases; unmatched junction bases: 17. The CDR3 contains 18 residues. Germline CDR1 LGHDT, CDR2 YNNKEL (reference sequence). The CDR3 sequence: CASSQDGAGVSSPREQYF. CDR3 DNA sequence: TGTGCCAGCAGCCAAGACGGCGCGGGGGTTTCAAGTCCCCGCGAGCAGTACTTC.

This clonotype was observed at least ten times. CDR3 region: CASSGSAGLAYGYTF. Here the CDR3 DNA reads TGTGCCAGCAGCGGAAGCGCGGGTCTGGCCTATGGCTACACCTTC. The genes are TRBV7-9 and TRBJ1-2; D gene uncertain. The CDR3 covers 15 residues. From germline, CDR1 is SEHNR and CDR2 FQNEAQ (reference sequence). The ends were cut back, 5 bases at V and 4 bases at J, with 17 bases in the middle.

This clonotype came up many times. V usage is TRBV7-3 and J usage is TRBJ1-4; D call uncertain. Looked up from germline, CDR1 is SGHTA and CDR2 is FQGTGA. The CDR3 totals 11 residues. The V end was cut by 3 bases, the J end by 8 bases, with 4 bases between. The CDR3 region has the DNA TGTGCCAGCAGCTTCAGGGAAAAACTGTTTTTT. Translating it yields CASSFREKLFF.